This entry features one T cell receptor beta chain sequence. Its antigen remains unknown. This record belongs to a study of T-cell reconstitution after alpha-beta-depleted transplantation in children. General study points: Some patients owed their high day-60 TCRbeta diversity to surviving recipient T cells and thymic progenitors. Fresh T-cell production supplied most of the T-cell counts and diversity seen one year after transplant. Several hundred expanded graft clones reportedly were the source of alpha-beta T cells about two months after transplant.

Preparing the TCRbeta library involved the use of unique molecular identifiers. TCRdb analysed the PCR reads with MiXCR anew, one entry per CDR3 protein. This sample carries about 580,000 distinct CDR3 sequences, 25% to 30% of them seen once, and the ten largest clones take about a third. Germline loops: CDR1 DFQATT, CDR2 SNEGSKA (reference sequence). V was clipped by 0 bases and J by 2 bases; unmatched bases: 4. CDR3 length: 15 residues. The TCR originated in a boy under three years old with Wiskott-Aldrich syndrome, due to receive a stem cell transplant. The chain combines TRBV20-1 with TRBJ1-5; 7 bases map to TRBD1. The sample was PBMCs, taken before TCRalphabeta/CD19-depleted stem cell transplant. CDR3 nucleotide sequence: TGCAGTGCTAGAGATCTAACAGGGGGCAATCAGCCCCAGCATTTT. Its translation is CSARDLTGGNQPQHF.